A single sample is the source of the 29 T cell receptor beta chains below, sequenced in a study of cytomegalovirus exposure and HLA in healthy donors. Both 60 Vbeta primers and 13 Jbeta primers went into the PCR. Profiled with immunoSEQ multiplex PCR; TCRdb holds only in-frame clones, not every one. The data show about 130,000 clones, approximately 78% seen once. Sequencing input: PBMCs. The receptors here all came from a man aged 25 to 40 in good health and CMV-seropositive.

The chain recombines TRBV27 with TRBJ2-7; D is ambiguous. The V end lost 5 bases, the J end lost 4 bases, and 6 bases lay between the germline ends. The CDR3 runs 11 residues. Germline V CDR1 and CDR2: MNHEY, SMNVEV (reference sequence). The CDR3: CASSTLYEQYF. The CDR3 DNA sequence: TGTGCCAGCAGTACTTTATACGAGCAGTACTTC.

This clone was counted only a few times. The V call is TRBV7-9, the J call TRBJ1-1, with D perhaps matching TRBD1 (6 bases). With 5 bases removed from V and 9 bases from J, the gap between germline ends came to 10 bases. There are 11 residues in the CDR3. Germline V gene data show CDR1 as SEHNR and CDR2 as FQNEAQ (reference sequence). The CDR3 region is CASSPDSKAFF. As DNA, the CDR3 is TGTGCCAGCAGCCCGGACAGTAAAGCTTTCTTT. Together with reference TRBV7-9 and TRBJ1-1, the CDR3 gives the full variable domain: DTGVSQNPRHKITKRGQNVTFRCDPISEHNRLYWYRQTLGQGPEFLTYFQNEAQLEKSRLLSDRFSAERPKGSFSTLEIQRTEQGDSAMYLCASSPDSKAFFGQGTRLTVV.

This chain uses TRBV5-1 with TRBJ2-1; TRBD1 aligns across 7 bases. CDR1 is SGHRS and CDR2 is YFSETQ in the germline V gene. This CDR3 is built from 16 residues. The trim removed 3 bases at V and 0 bases at J, leaving 6 bases unmatched. CDR3 DNA: TGCGCCAGCAGCTCGACTGGACAGGTCTCCTACAATGAGCAGTTCTTC. Encoded protein: CASSSTGQVSYNEQFF.

This chain joins TRBV5-1 and TRBJ1-2; the D gene is possibly TRBD1 (5 bases). V shed 5 bases and J shed 0 bases, with 11 bases lying between them. The germline V gene encodes CDR1 SGHRS and CDR2 YFSETQ. CDR3 length: 14 amino acids. The DNA of the CDR3 is TGCGCCAGCAGGATCTCGACAGCTAACTATGGCTACACCTTC. Its translation: CASRISTANYGYTF. The whole variable domain, filled in from reference TRBV5-1 and TRBJ1-2, reads KAGVTQTPRYLIKTRGQQVTLSCSPISGHRSVSWYQQTPGQGLQFLFEYFSETQRNKGNFPGRFSGRQFSNSRSEMNVSTLELGDSALYLCASRISTANYGYTFGSGTRLTVV.

This clone was counted only a few times. This chain joins TRBV7-2 and TRBJ2-3, with 9 positions matching TRBD2. Losses at the gene ends were 5 bases for V and 2 bases for J; bases not matched to a gene: 8. From germline, CDR1 is SGHTA and CDR2 FQGNSA. CDR3 length: 16 residues. The CDR3 DNA reads as TGTGCCAGCAGCCTAAGGCTAGCGGGACTCACAGATACGCAGTATTTT. This codes for CASSLRLAGLTDTQYF.

The chain joins TRBV9 to TRBJ1-3, with 10 bases matching TRBD1. This CDR3 comprises 14 residues. Germline CDR1 and CDR2: SGDLS and YYNGEE. V was pared by 3 bases and J by 4 bases, with 1 base of the junction left unmatched. The CDR3, as DNA: TGTGCCAGCAGCGAGGGACAGGGGGGAAACACCATATATTTT. As protein: CASSEGQGGNTIYF.

The CDR3 nucleotides are TGTGCCAGCAGCGTAGGGGGGACTAGCGGAACCTACGAGCAGTACTTC. As protein: CASSVGGTSGTYEQYF. This rearrangement joins TRBV9 to TRBJ2-7; 11 bases agree with TRBD2. The trim removed 0 bases at V and 2 bases at J, leaving 4 bases unmatched. The CDR3 has 16 amino acids. Germline V lookup: CDR1 SGDLS, CDR2 YYNGEE.

The V and J genes are TRBV7-2 and TRBJ2-7, with no clear D. The germline V gene encodes CDR1 SGHTA and CDR2 FQGNSA. The length of the CDR3 is 15 residues. V lost 5 bases, J lost 0 bases, and 14 bases lay in between. The CDR3 region has the DNA TGTGCCAGCAGCCCTCACCCACTCACCTCCTACGAGCAGTACTTC. Residues: CASSPHPLTSYEQYF.

The V gene is TRBV7-9, the J gene TRBJ2-1; 8 bases match TRBD2. Germline V gene lookup returns CDR1 SEHNR and CDR2 FQNEAQ (reference sequence). V was clipped by 5 bases and J by 0 bases; unmatched bases: 9. This CDR3 is 17 amino acids long. The CDR3 spells CASSPRTSWSSYNEQFF. DNA of the CDR3: TGTGCCAGCAGCCCCAGGACTAGCTGGAGCTCCTACAATGAGCAGTTCTTC.

This chain joins TRBV4-1 and TRBJ2-7; 10 positions agree with TRBD1. J gave up 5 bases and V 4 bases, and 8 bases lay outside the gene matches. The CDR3 contains 15 residues. Germline V gene data show CDR1 as MGHRA and CDR2 as YSYEKL. CDR3 sequence reads: CASSRSRGTGDEQYF. The CDR3 DNA sequence: TGCGCCAGCAGCCGTTCCCGGGGGACAGGGGACGAGCAGTACTTC.

The table lists this clone with a count of one. J is TRBJ1-2 and V is TRBV18; 9 bases are shared with TRBD1. The V gene's germline CDR1 is KGHSH and CDR2 LQKENI. The V and J ends lost 4 bases and 4 bases, in that order; junction bases with no gene match: 4. CDR3 length: 14 amino acids. The CDR3 here is CASSLDRGGYGYTF. The CDR3 bases are TGTGCCAGCTCACTGGACAGGGGAGGCTATGGCTACACCTTC.

This chain uses TRBV30 with TRBJ2-1; the D gene is possibly TRBD1 (5 bases). The V end was cut by 3 bases, the J end by 6 bases, with 9 bases between. CDR3 length: 12 residues. The germline gives CDR1 GTSNPN, CDR2 SVGIG (reference sequence). The CDR3, as DNA: TGTGCCTGGAGCCGACAGTCCAATGAGCAGTTCTTC. The encoded protein is CAWSRQSNEQFF. Looking up the rest from reference TRBV30 and TRBJ2-1 gives the full variable domain: SQTIHQWPATLVQPVGSPLSLECTVEGTSNPNLYWYRQAAGRGLQLLFYSVGIGQISSEVPQNLSASRPQDRQFILSSKKLLLSDSGFYLCAWSRQSNEQFFGPGTRLTVL.

This clone has just a few counts. The gene calls are TRBV5-1 and TRBJ2-1; TRBD1 might be the D (6 bases). Germline assignment: CDR1 SGHRS and CDR2 YFSETQ. V gave up 2 bases and J gave up 2 bases, with 14 bases separating them. The CDR3 is 16 amino acids. This CDR3 is CASSLGRQGTYNEQFF. The CDR3 DNA is TGCGCCAGCAGCTTAGGGCGGCAGGGGACCTACAATGAGCAGTTCTTC.

The table lists this clone with a few counts. The chain employs TRBV7-2 and TRBJ2-7; D ambiguous. Germline-derived CDR1 and CDR2 are SGHTA and FQGNSA. The CDR3 covers 14 residues. V dropped 4 bases and J dropped 5 bases, with 15 bases sitting between them. The CDR3 region is CASSSPGRLHEQYF. CDR3 sequence (DNA): TGTGCCAGCAGCTCCCCCGGCAGGCTCCACGAGCAGTACTTC.

The chain is built from TRBV4-1 and TRBJ2-1; D might be TRBD1 (6 bases). CDR1 and CDR2 (germline): MGHRA, YSYEKL. V dropped 10 bases and J dropped 0 bases, with 13 bases sitting between them. The CDR3 is made up of 14 amino acids. The CDR3 loop is CATQGMSSYNEQFF. The CDR3 DNA is TGCGCCACCCAGGGGATGAGCTCCTACAATGAGCAGTTCTTC.

CDR3 sequence: CASSPQYQGSTDTQYF. The CDR3 coding sequence is TGTGCCAGCTCACCACAGTACCAGGGCTCCACAGATACGCAGTATTTT. The chain combines TRBV18 with TRBJ2-3; D may be TRBD1 (5 bases). The CDR3 totals 16 residues. Germline V CDR1 and CDR2: KGHSH, LQKENI. V was trimmed by 1 base and J by 2 bases, leaving 13 bases between them. The variable domain in full, completed from reference TRBV18 and TRBJ2-3, reads NAGVMQNPRHLVRRRGQEARLRCSPMKGHSHVYWYRQLPEEGLKFMVYLQKENIIDESGMPKERFSAEFPKEGPSILRIQQVVRGDSAAYFCASSPQYQGSTDTQYFGPGTRLTVL.

The rearrangement links TRBV28 to TRBJ1-2; D may be TRBD1 (6 bases). CDR1 is MDHEN and CDR2 is SYDVKM in the germline V gene. This CDR3 contains 14 residues. With 6 bases removed from V and 8 bases from J, the gap between germline ends came to 19 bases. CDR3 nucleotide sequence: TGTGCCAGCAGCGCTAAGGGGACACCCCGGGGCTACACCTTC. The encoded protein is CASSAKGTPRGYTF.

In its sample, this clone was seen a few times. The rearrangement joins TRBV27 to TRBJ2-5, with 7 bases matching TRBD1. The trim removed 4 bases at V and 5 bases at J, leaving 10 bases unmatched. From germline, CDR1 is MNHEY and CDR2 SMNVEV (reference sequence). CDR3 length equals 15 residues. The CDR3 nucleotides read TGTGCCAGCAGTTACCACAGGGGCTCCGGGGAGACCCAGTACTTC. Translating gives CASSYHRGSGETQYF.

The chain combines TRBV7-3 with TRBJ1-1; 8 nucleotides agree with TRBD1. This CDR3 has 14 amino acids. V gave up 5 bases and J gave up 2 bases; unmatched junction bases: 4. Germline V lookup: CDR1 SGHTA, CDR2 FQGTGA. CDR3 loop: CASSTGGGNTEAFF. The CDR3 bases are TGTGCCAGCAGCACAGGGGGAGGAAACACTGAAGCTTTCTTT.

The V call is TRBV7-2, the J call TRBJ2-1, with D possibly matching TRBD2 (5 bases). The V and J ends lost 0 bases and 6 bases respectively, with 9 bases between them. Germline loops: CDR1 SGHTA, CDR2 FQGNSA. CDR3 size: 14 residues. The CDR3 reads CASSLAGASNEQFF. For the CDR3, the DNA is TGTGCCAGCAGCTTAGCGGGAGCCTCCAATGAGCAGTTCTTC.

V is TRBV29-1 and J is TRBJ1-1; D not resolved. Germline V gives CDR1 SQVTM, CDR2 ANQGSEA. CDR3 length equals 12 residues. V was clipped by 4 bases and J by 2 bases, with 8 bases between them. The CDR3 coding sequence is TGCAGCGTTGGACACATCAACACTGAAGCTTTCTTT. Its protein product is CSVGHINTEAFF.

The chain carries TRBV19 and TRBJ2-1; a weak D match, TRBD1 (7 bases). In germline, CDR1 is LNHDA, CDR2 SQIVND (reference sequence). Trimming cost V 6 bases and J 6 bases, with 12 bases left between them. The CDR3 length is 13 residues. The CDR3: CASSYRGGNEQFF. CDR3 coding DNA: TGTGCCAGTAGCTACAGGGGAGGCAATGAGCAGTTCTTC.

The chain has TRBV4-1 and TRBJ2-7; TRBD2 agrees at 11 bases. V lost 1 base to trimming and J lost 1 base; unmatched junction nucleotides: 12. The CDR3 consists of 19 residues. Per the germline V gene, CDR1 is MGHRA and CDR2 is YSYEKL. The CDR3 DNA is TGCGCCAGCAGCCAAGGCCAGATTACTAGCGGGAGTTGGTCCTACGAGCAGTACTTC. Translation: CASSQGQITSGSWSYEQYF.

This clone has just one count. This sequence joins TRBV20-1 and TRBJ1-1; D ambiguous. Trimming removed 4 bases at V and 0 bases at J, with 3 bases between. The germline V gene has CDR1 DFQATT and CDR2 SNEGSKA (reference sequence). The CDR3 has 11 amino acids. CDR3 bases: TGCAGTGCTATCATGAACACTGAAGCTTTCTTT. This sequence encodes CSAIMNTEAFF.

The chain uses TRBV18 and TRBJ2-5, with 11 bases matching TRBD1. Unmatched junction bases numbered 7, after V lost 2 bases and J lost 8 bases. Germline V gives CDR1 KGHSH, CDR2 LQKENI. CDR3 size: 15 residues. CDR3 residues: CASSPRTGGSETQYF. In DNA, the CDR3 is TGTGCCAGCTCACCAAGGACAGGGGGCTCAGAAACCCAGTACTTC.

The V gene is TRBV25-1, the J gene TRBJ1-1; 9 bases are a match to TRBD1. V gave up 6 bases and J gave up 1 base; unmatched junction bases: 6. CDR3 size: 15 residues. The V gene's germline CDR1 is MGHDK and CDR2 SYGVNS. CDR3 protein: CASSKTGGWNTEAFF. The CDR3 DNA reads as TGTGCCAGCAGCAAAACAGGGGGCTGGAACACTGAAGCTTTCTTT.

This rearrangement joins TRBV6-4 to TRBJ2-1; 7 positions match TRBD2. This CDR3 has 16 residues. The V segment lost 0 bases and the J segment 7 bases; nucleotides outside the gene matches: 9. CDR1 is MRHNA and CDR2 is SNTAGT in the germline V gene. This CDR3 reads CASSDSWAGEANEQFF. CDR3 in DNA: TGTGCCAGCAGTGACTCTTGGGCGGGGGAGGCGAATGAGCAGTTCTTC.

This clone was observed a handful of times. This chain joins TRBV5-6 and TRBJ1-2; perhaps TRBD1 as D (5 bases). V was trimmed by 3 bases and J by 6 bases, leaving 18 bases between them. The CDR3 sequence is 15 residues long. Germline V gene lookup returns CDR1 SGHDT and CDR2 YYEEEE. The CDR3 DNA follows: TGTGCCAGCAGCTCTGGCCGCCTCAGGGTGCATGGCTACACCTTC. This codes for CASSSGRLRVHGYTF.

This clone showed up just once. The V gene is TRBV6-5, the J gene TRBJ1-2, with D unresolved. Trimming left V 8 bases short and J 7 bases short, with 11 bases between. Germline V lookup: CDR1 MNHEY, CDR2 SVGAGI. The CDR3 runs to 11 residues. DNA for the CDR3: TGTGCCAGCGGGCCCTCCACTGGCTACACCTTC. This gives the protein CASGPSTGYTF.